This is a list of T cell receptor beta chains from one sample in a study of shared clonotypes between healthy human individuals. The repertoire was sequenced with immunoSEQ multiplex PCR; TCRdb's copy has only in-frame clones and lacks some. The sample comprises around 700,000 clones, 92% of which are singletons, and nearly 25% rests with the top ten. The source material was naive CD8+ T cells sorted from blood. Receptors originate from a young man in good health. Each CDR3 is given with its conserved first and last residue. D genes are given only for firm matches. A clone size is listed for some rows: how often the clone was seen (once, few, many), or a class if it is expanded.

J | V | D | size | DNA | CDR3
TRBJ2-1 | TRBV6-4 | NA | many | TGTGCCAGCAGTGACTCAGCGGGCTCCTACAATGAGCAGTTCTTC | CASSDSAGSYNEQFF
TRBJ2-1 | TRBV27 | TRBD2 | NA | TGTGCCAGCGGGCTAGCGGGAATGTCCTACAATGAGCAGTTCTTC | CASGLAGMSYNEQFF
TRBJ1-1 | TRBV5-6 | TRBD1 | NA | TGTGCCAGCAGCTTAGTAGAGGGGGCGGACACTGAAGCTTTCTTT | CASSLVEGADTEAFF
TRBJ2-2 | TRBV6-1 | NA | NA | TGTGCCAGCAGTACAGATAGCGGGGAGCTGTTTTTT | CASSTDSGELFF
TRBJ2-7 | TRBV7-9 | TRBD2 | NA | TGTGCCAGCAGCACTAGCGGGAGTAAGAACGAGCAGTACTTC | CASSTSGSKNEQYF
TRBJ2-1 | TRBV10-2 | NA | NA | TGCGCCAGCAGGGGCGGTGAGCAGTTCTTC | CASRGGEQFF
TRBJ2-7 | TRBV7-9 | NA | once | TGTGCCAGCAGTCTCTATGGGGGAGAGAGGTACGAGCAGTACTTC | CASSLYGGERYEQYF
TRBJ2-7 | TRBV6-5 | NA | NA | TGTGCCAGCCGACTTACCTCGAGCTCCTACGAGCAGTACTTC | CASRLTSSSYEQYF
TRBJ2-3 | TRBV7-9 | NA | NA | TGTGCCAGCAGCTCTCACACAGATACGCAGTATTTT | CASSSHTDTQYF
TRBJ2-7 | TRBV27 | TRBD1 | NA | TGTGCCAGCAAGCATAACAGGGGCTCCTACGAGCAGTACTTC | CASKHNRGSYEQYF
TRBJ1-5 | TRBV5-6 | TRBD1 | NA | TGTGCCAGCAGCGTCAAATCCGGGACAGGGGGCTTCGACAATCAGCCCCAGCATTTT | CASSVKSGTGGFDNQPQHF
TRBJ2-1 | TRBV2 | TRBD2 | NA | TGTGCCAGCAGCCTAGCGGGAGGGCCCCTTGAGCAGTTCTTC | CASSLAGGPLEQFF